This entry concerns a single T cell receptor (beta chain). V lost 0 bases and J lost 5, with 16 bases in between. Germline CDR1 reads LGHNA; CDR2 reads YNFKEQ. The CDR3 totals 16 residues. The record originates from a study of blood T cell repertoires in COVID-19. As for the study in general: COVID-19 samples collected from the United States, Italy and Spain covered acute and convalescent phases. T cells, B-cell-depleted T cells, or PBMCs supplied cDNA or gDNA.

Authors' processing steps: Scientists estimated how many nucleated cells there were by amplifying reference gene primers. Data came from immunoSEQ multiplex PCR; TCRdb stores just in-frame clones and leaves some out. V and J calls and clone size are as listed in that table; D and trimming were resolved from the DNA. The data hold 260,000 or so clones, with under 90% observed a single time. The sequence came from a human donor in a cohort sampled during active COVID-19. V gene TRBV4-2 combines with J gene TRBJ1-1; D ambiguous. Sample: peripheral blood. This CDR3 reads CASSQDERVRGTEAFF. CDR3 bases: TGTGCCAGCAGCCAAGATGAGAGGGTAAGAGGGACTGAAGCTTTCTTT.